The 2 T cell receptor beta chains presented below share a single source sample, sequenced in a study of T-cell memory formation after mild COVID-19. TCRdb used MiXCR to reprocess the 5' RACE reads, holding one entry per CDR3 protein. The sample includes around 320,000 distinct CDR3 sequences, 25% to 30% seen only once; the top ten take approximately 12%. The sequenced sample was PBMCs or a T cell subset sorted from them (not recorded which). The receptor set was obtained from an adult woman who had mild COVID-19 (a few samples of this study predate the infection). Cell type and time point are not known.

This clonotype was detected a few times. CDR3 in amino acids: CASSLAHGTGGAARKETQYF. The CDR3 nucleotides are TGTGCCAGCAGCTTAGCCCACGGGACAGGGGGCGCGGCAAGGAAAGAGACCCAGTACTTC. The chain carries TRBV11-2 and TRBJ2-5, with 12 bases aligning to TRBD1. CDR1 and CDR2 (germline): SGHAT, FQNNGV. J gave up 3 bases and V 1 base, and 15 bases lay outside the gene matches. The CDR3 consists of 20 residues.

This clonotype was detected only a few times. The chain carries TRBV6-1 and TRBJ1-2; D call uncertain. CDR1 and CDR2 from the germline V gene are MNHNS and SASEGT. With 4 bases removed from V and 3 bases from J, the gap between germline ends came to 9 bases. The CDR3 consists of 13 residues. CDR3: CASSVELYYGYTF. The CDR3 nucleotides are TGTGCCAGCAGTGTGGAGCTATACTATGGCTACACCTTC.